Here is one TCR beta chain with its context. This sample is part of a study of T cell changes during pregnancy in multiple sclerosis. The assay was immunoSEQ multiplex PCR, and TCRdb's table has in-frame clones only and misses some. The sample lists fewer than 140,000 clones, around 90% occurring once. Germline assignment: CDR1 SGHTA and CDR2 FQGTGA. With 3 bases removed from V and 2 bases from J, the gap between germline ends came to 6 bases. This CDR3 has 13 residues. This chain joins TRBV7-3 and TRBJ2-3; tentatively, D is TRBD2 (5 bases). The specimen comprised peripheral blood, sampled before pregnancy. The origin of this receptor is a female donor with multiple sclerosis, enrolled in a pregnancy study. The CDR3 loop is CASSFGNTDTQYF. Written as DNA, the CDR3 is TGTGCCAGCAGCTTCGGGAACACAGATACGCAGTATTTT.